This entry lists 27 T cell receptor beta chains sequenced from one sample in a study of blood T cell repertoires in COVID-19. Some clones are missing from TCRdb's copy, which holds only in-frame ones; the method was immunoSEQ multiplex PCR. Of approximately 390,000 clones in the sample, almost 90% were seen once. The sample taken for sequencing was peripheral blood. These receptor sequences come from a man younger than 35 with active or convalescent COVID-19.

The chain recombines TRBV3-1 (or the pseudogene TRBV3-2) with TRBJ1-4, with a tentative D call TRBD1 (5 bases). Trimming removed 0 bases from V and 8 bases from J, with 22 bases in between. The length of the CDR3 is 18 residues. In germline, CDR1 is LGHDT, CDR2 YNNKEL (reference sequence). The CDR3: CASSQDLGVGRGGEKLFF. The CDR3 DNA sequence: TGTGCCAGCAGCCAAGATCTTGGGGTCGGGAGGGGCGGCGAAAAACTGTTTTTT.

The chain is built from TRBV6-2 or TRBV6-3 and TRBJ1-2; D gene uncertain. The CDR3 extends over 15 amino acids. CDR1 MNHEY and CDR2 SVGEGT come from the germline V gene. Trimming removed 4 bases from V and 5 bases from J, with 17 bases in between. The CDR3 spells CASSSQVIPGYGYTF. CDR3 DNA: TGTGCCAGCAGTTCCCAGGTTATCCCTGGGTATGGCTACACCTTC.

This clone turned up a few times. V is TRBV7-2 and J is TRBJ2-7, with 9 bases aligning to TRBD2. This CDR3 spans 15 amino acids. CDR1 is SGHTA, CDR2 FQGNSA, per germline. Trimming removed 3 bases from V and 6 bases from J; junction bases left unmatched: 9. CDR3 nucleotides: TGTGCCAGCAGCTTGGAGGGGGATAGCGGGAGCGAGCAGTACTTC. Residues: CASSLEGDSGSEQYF. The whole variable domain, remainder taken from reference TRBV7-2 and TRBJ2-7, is GAGVSQSPSNKVTEKGKDVELRCDPISGHTALYWYRQSLGQGLEFLIYFQGNSAPDKSGLPSDRFSAERTGGSVSTLTIQRTQQEDSAVYLCASSLEGDSGSEQYFGPGTRLTVT.

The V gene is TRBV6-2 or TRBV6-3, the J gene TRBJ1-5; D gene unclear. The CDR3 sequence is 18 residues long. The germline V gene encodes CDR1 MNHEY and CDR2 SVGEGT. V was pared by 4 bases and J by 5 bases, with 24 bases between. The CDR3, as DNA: TGTGCCAGCAGTTCGACGACGGGTCTACCACTCTTTTATCAGCCCCAGCATTTT. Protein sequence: CASSSTTGLPLFYQPQHF.

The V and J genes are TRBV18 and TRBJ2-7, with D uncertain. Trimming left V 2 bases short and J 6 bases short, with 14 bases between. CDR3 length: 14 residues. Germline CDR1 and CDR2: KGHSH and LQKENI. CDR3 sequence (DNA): TGTGCCAGCTCACCATACAACGTCTGGAGCGAGCAGTACTTC. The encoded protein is CASSPYNVWSEQYF.

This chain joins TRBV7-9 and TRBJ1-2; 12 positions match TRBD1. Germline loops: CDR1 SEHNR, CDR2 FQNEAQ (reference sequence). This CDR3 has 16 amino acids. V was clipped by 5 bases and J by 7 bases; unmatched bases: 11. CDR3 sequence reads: CASSETGTGGHLGYTF. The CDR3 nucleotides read TGTGCCAGCAGCGAAACCGGGACAGGGGGCCACCTTGGCTACACCTTC.

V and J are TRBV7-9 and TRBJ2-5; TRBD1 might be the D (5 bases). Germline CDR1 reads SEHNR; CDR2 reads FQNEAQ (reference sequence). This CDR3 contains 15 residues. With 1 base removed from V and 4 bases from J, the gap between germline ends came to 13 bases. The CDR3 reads CASSLGGIRRETQYF. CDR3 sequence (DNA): TGTGCCAGCAGCTTAGGGGGCATAAGGAGAGAGACCCAGTACTTC.

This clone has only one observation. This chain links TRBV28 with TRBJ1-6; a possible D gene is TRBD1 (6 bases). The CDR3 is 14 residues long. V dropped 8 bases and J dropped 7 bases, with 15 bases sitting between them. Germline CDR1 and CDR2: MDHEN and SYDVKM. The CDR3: CASGNRVGNSPLHF. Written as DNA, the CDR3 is TGTGCCAGCGGCAACAGGGTCGGGAATTCACCCCTCCACTTT. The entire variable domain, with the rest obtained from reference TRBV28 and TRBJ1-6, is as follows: DVKVTQSSRYLVKRTGEKVFLECVQDMDHENMFWYRQDPGLGLRLIYFSYDVKMKEKGDIPEGYSVSREKKERFSLILESASTNQTSMYLCASGNRVGNSPLHFGNGTRLTVT.

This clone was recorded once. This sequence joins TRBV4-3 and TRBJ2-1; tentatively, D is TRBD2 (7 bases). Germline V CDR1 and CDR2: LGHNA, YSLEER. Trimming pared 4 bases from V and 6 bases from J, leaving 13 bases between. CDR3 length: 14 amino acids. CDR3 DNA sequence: TGCGCCAGCAGCCTAAGGGGGGGAGGCAATGAGCAGTTCTTC. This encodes CASSLRGGGNEQFF.

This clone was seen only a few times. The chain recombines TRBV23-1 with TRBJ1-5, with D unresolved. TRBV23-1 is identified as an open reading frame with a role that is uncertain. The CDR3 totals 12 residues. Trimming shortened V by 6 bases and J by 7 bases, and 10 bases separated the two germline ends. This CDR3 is CASSPRYQPQHF. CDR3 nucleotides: TGCGCCAGCAGCCCCCGGTACCAGCCCCAGCATTTT.

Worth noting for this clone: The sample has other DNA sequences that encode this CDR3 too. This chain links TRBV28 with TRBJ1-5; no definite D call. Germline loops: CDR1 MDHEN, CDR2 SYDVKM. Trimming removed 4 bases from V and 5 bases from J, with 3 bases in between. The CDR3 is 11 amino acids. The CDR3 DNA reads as TGTGCCAGCAGTTCGGATCAGCCCCAGCATTTT. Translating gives CASSSDQPQHF.

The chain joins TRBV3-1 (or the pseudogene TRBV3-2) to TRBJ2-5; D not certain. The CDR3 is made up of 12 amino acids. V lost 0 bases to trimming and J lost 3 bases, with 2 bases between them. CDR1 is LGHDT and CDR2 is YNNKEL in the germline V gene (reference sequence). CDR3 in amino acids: CASSQDKETQYF. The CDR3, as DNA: TGTGCCAGCAGCCAAGATAAAGAGACCCAGTACTTC.

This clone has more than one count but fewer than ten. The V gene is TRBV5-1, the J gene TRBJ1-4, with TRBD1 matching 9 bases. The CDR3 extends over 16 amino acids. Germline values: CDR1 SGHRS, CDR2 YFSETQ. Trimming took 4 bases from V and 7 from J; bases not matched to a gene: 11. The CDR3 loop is CASSPDRGVWGEKLFF. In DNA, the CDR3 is TGCGCCAGCAGCCCGGACAGGGGAGTTTGGGGTGAAAAACTGTTTTTT.

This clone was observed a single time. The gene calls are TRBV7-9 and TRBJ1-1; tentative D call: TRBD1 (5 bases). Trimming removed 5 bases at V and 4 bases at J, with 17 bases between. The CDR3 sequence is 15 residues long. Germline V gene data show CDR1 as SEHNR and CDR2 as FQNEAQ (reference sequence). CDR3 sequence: CASSNPKRGGTEAFF. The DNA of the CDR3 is TGTGCCAGCAGCAACCCTAAGAGGGGAGGCACTGAAGCTTTCTTT. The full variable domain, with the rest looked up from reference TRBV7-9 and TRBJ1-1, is DTGVSQNPRHKITKRGQNVTFRCDPISEHNRLYWYRQTLGQGPEFLTYFQNEAQLEKSRLLSDRFSAERPKGSFSTLEIQRTEQGDSAMYLCASSNPKRGGTEAFFGQGTRLTVV.

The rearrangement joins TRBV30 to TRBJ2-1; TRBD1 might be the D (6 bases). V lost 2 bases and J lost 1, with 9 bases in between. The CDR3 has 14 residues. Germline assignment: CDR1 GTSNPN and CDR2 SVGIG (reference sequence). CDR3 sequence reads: CAWSPRGSYNEQFF. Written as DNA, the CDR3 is TGTGCCTGGAGTCCCAGGGGTTCCTACAATGAGCAGTTCTTC.

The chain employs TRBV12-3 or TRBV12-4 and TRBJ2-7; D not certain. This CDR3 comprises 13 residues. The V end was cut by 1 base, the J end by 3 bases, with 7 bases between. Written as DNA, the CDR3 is TGTGCCAGCAGTTTAGGCGTGGTCTACGAGCAGTACTTC. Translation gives CASSLGVVYEQYF.

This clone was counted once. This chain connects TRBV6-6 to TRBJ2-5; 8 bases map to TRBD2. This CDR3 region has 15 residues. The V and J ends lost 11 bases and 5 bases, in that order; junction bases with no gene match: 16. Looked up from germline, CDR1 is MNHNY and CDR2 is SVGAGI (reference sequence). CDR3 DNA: TGTGCCGGATTGACTAGCGAGAGGCCGGTGGAGACCCAGTACTTC. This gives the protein CAGLTSERPVETQYF.

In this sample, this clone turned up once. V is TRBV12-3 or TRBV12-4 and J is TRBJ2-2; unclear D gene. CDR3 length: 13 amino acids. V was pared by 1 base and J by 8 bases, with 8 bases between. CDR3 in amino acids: CASSLGWQGELFF. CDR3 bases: TGTGCCAGCAGTTTAGGGTGGCAGGGGGAGCTGTTTTTT.

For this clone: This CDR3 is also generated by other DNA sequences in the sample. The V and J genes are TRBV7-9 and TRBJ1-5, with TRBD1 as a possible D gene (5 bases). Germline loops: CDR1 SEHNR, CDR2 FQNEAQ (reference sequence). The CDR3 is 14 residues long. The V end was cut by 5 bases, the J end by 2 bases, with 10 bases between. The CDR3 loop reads CASSQGAGNQPQHF. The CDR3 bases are TGTGCCAGCAGCCAAGGGGCGGGCAATCAGCCCCAGCATTTT.

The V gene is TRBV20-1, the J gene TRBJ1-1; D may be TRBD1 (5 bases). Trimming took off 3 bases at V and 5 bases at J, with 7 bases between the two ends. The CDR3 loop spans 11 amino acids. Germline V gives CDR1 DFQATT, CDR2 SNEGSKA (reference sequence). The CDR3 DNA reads TGCAGTGCTAGCCGGACAACTGAAGCTTTCTTT. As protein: CSASRTTEAFF.

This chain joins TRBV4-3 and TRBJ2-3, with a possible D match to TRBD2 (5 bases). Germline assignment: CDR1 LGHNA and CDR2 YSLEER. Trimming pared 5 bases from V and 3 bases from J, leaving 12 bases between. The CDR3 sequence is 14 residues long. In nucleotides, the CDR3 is TGCGCCAGCAGCTTACGGACTGAGACAGATACGCAGTATTTT. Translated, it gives CASSLRTETDTQYF.

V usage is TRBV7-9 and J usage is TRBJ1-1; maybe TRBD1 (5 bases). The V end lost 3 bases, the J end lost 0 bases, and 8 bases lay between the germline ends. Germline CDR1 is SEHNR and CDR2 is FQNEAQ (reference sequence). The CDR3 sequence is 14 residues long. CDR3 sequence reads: CASSFDRLNTEAFF. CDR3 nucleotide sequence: TGTGCCAGCAGCTTCGACAGACTGAACACTGAAGCTTTCTTT.

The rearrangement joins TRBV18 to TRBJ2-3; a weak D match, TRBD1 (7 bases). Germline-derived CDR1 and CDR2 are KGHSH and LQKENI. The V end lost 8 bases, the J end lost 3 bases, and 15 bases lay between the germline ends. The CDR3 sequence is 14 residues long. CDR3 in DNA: TGTGCCAGCGCCGCGACAGGGAGGACAGATACGCAGTATTTT. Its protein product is CASAATGRTDTQYF.

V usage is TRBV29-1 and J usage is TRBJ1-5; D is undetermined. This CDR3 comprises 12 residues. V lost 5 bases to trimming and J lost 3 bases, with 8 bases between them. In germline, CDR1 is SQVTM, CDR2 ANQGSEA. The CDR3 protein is CSVLDTNQPQHF. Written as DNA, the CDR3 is TGCAGCGTTCTTGACACCAATCAGCCCCAGCATTTT.

The CDR3 sequence: CASSRTPGEQYF. In nucleotides, the CDR3 is TGTGCCAGCAGCCGGACCCCGGGGGAGCAGTACTTC. The V call is TRBV7-8, the J call TRBJ2-7; the D gene is possibly TRBD2 (5 bases). The length of the CDR3 is 12 residues. The V end lost 5 bases, the J end lost 7 bases, and 12 bases lay between the germline ends. Per germline, CDR1 SGHVS and CDR2 FQNEAQ.

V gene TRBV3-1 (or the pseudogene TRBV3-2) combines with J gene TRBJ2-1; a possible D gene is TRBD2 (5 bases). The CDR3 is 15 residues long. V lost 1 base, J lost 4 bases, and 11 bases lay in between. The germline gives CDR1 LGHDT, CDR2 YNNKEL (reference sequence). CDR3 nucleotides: TGTGCCAGCAGCCAAGCACTAGGAAGATACAATGAGCAGTTCTTC. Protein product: CASSQALGRYNEQFF.

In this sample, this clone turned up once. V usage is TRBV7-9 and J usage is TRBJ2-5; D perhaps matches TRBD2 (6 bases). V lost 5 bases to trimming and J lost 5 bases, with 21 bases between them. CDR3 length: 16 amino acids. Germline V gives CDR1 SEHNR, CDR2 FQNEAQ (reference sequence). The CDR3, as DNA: TGTGCCAGCAGCCGCCCAGCTTCCGGAGGGGCGGAGACCCAGTACTTC. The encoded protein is CASSRPASGGAETQYF.